This T cell receptor beta chain was documented in a study of T cells in Graves' hyperthyroidism and ophthalmopathy. Amplified regions were TCR beta CDR3 sequences from RNA transcripts. Primed by the HTBI set, a first-round RT-PCR was run on the TCR CDR3. TCRdb re-called the multiplex PCR reads through MiXCR, storing one row per CDR3 protein. The data contain 650,000 to 800,000 distinct CDR3 sequences, 45% of them singletons. Note on this clonotype: A much larger clone lies one base from this, so it may be a read error.

Trimming took 6 bases from V and 0 from J; bases not matched to a gene: 8. Germline V gene lookup returns CDR1 SEHNR and CDR2 FQNEAQ (reference sequence). The CDR3 has 16 residues. V usage is TRBV7-9 and J usage is TRBJ1-5, with 7 bases aligning to TRBD1. The specimen sequenced was peripheral blood or thyroid tissue (not recorded which). The receptor was derived from an adult man with Graves' disease, either hyperthyroidism or ophthalmopathy (not recorded which). CDR3: CASSAGGGPSNQPQHF. CDR3 nucleotides: TGTGCCAGCAGTGCCGGAGGGGGCCCTAGCAATCAGCCCCAGCATTTT. Full variable domain (remainder filled in from reference TRBV7-9 and TRBJ1-5): DTGVSQNPRHKITKRGQNVTFRCDPISEHNRLYWYRQTLGQGPEFLTYFQNEAQLEKSRLLSDRFSAERPKGSFSTLEIQRTEQGDSAMYLCASSAGGGPSNQPQHFGDGTRLSIL.